This T cell receptor (beta chain) was recovered during a study of shared clonotypes between healthy human individuals. V lost 3 bases and J lost 1, with 12 bases in between. The CDR3 runs 15 residues. Germline assignment: CDR1 SNHLY and CDR2 FYNNEI. Free of recent acute infections or vaccinations, the donors were healthy HIV-negative adults. Splitting of CD4+ cells produced CD45RA+ naive and CD45RA-negative memory subsets. In the case of this clone: The target antigen is unknown.

Study-level points and caveats: Generation probabilities were higher for clonotypes shared across all four sorted-subset donors than for unshared ones.

The run depth of the assay was deep. Using immunoSEQ multiplex PCR, the repertoire was profiled, and TCRdb retains in-frame clones only, with some absent. The sample lists roughly 2.6 million clones; roughly 92% were seen once. Specimen: naive CD4+ T cells sorted from blood. Subset in this sample: CD45RA+ positively selected. The chain couples TRBV2 to TRBJ2-5, with D tentatively TRBD1 or TRBD2 (5 bases each). This TCR derives from a young man in good health. The CDR3 DNA sequence: TGTGCCAGCAGTGAGGGACCTGGGGTCCAAGAGACCCAGTACTTC. Residues: CASSEGPGVQETQYF. The whole variable domain, filled in from reference TRBV2 and TRBJ2-5, reads EPEVTQTPSHQVTQMGQEVILRCVPISNHLYFYWYRQILGQKVEFLVSFYNNEISEKSEIFDDQFSVERPDGSNFTLKIRSTKLEDSAMYFCASSEGPGVQETQYFGPGTRLLVL.